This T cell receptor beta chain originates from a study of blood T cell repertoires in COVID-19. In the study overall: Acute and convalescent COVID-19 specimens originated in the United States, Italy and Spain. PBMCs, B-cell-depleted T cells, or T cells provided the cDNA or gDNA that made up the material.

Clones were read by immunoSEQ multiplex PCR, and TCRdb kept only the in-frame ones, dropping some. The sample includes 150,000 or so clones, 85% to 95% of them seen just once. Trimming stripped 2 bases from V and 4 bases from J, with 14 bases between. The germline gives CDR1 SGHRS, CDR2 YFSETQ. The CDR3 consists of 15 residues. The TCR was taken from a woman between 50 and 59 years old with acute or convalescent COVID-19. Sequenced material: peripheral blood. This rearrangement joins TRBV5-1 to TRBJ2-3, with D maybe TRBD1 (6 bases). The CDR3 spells CASSLQGDRADTQYF. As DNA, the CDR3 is TGCGCCAGCAGCTTACAGGGTGACCGGGCAGATACGCAGTATTTT. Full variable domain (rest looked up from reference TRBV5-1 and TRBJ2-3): KAGVTQTPRYLIKTRGQQVTLSCSPISGHRSVSWYQQTPGQGLQFLFEYFSETQRNKGNFPGRFSGRQFSNSRSEMNVSTLELGDSALYLCASSLQGDRADTQYFGPGTRLTVL.